This T cell receptor beta chain was captured by sequencing in a study of a mutant IDH1 vaccine in newly diagnosed glioma. For the study at large: Investigators started vaccination 4-6 weeks after radiotherapy alone, or with temozolomide cycles.

Time point: week 11, during vaccination. Vaccinated patients received 300 ug of mutant IDH1 20-mer peptide per dose, with topical imiquimod. Profiled with immunoSEQ multiplex PCR; TCRdb holds only in-frame clones, not every one. The repertoire includes some 60,000 clones, approximately 80% of them detected once, and roughly 3.5% sits in the top ten. Remarks on this clone: No antigen is known for it.

CDR3 length equals 14 residues. Germline CDR1 is MNHEY and CDR2 is SVGAGI. Deletions cut 5 bases from V and 6 bases from J, with 15 bases between. The specimen comprised PBMCs, sampled from a glioma patient whose treatment included an IDH1 peptide vaccine. The rearrangement uses TRBV6-5 and TRBJ2-3, with D possibly called TRBD1 or TRBD2 (5 bases each). The source is a man under 40 with glioma. The CDR3, as DNA: TGTGCCAGCAGTCTAAACCGGGACCCCGATACGCAGTATTTT. Translation gives CASSLNRDPDTQYF.